These 13 T cell receptor beta chains came from one sample sequenced in a study of tumor and adjacent non-tumor tissue in lung cancer (dated by TCRdb to between 2017 and 2018). Bulk unsorted tissue served as the source for RNA extraction, and RNA quality was assessed using a NanoDrop ND-1000 and an Agilent 2100. The normal lung samples consisted of distant non-tumor tissue collected more than 3 cm from the tumor edge. Libraries were prepared through multiplex PCR. The run used an Illumina HiSeq 2500. Following protocols modified from ARM-PCR, the researchers constructed TCRbeta libraries through three rounds of nested PCR with primers (Table S4). TCRdb's own reprocessing of the public reads used fastp at Q25 and MiXCR and kept productive beta chains. CDR3 protein sequences are deduplicated, and each keeps its most common genes and DNA. For this sample the table gives roughly 82,000 distinct CDR3 sequences, of which about 77% were detected only once. The top ten hold 20% to 25% of the sample.

Material for sequencing was distant non-tumor lung tissue. The receptors were sampled from a woman aged 45-65 years with non-small cell lung cancer.

As regards this clonotype: At one boundary the junction diverges from the germline segment, which might be a read error. This sequence joins TRBV5-1 and TRBJ2-5; D possibly corresponds to TRBD2 (5 bases). Germline CDR1 is SGHRS and CDR2 is YFSETQ. This CDR3 contains 16 residues. Here the CDR3 DNA reads TGCGCCAGCAGCTTGAGCGGTGCTCTGGTCCAAGAGACCCGGTACTTC. Translation: CASSLSGALVQETRYF.

Comments on this clonotype: The junction shows a germline mismatch at one end, possibly a read error. The chain carries TRBV29-1 and TRBJ2-2; 7 bases align to TRBD1. The CDR3 is 14 amino acids. CDR1 and CDR2 from the germline V gene are SQVTM and ANQGSEA. Here the CDR3 DNA reads TGCGGCGTTTCCCCGGGACAGAACACCGGGGAGCTAGTTTTT. Translating gives CGVSPGQNTGELVF.

This clonotype was seen more than once but under ten times. This chain uses TRBV6-5 with TRBJ2-1; D remains ambiguous. Germline lookup yields CDR1 MNHEY and CDR2 SVGAGI. The V gene lost 6 bases and the J gene lost 16 bases, with 22 bases spanning the gap. The CDR3 has 13 amino acids. The DNA for the CDR3 is TGTGCCAGCAGCCCCATCCTGGGGAATGGGCACTTCTTC. Its translation is CASSPILGNGHFF.

Comments on this clonotype: At one boundary the junction diverges from the germline segment, which might be a read error. The genes are TRBV5-4 and TRBJ1-2; the match to TRBD1 covers 7 bases. The CDR3 sequence is 14 residues long. Per germline, CDR1 SGHNT and CDR2 YYREEE (reference sequence). The CDR3 here is CTSRLGTDQYGYTF. The CDR3 nucleotides are TGTACCAGCAGGCTAGGGACAGACCAATATGGCTACACCTTC.

This clonotype was detected only a few times. V usage is TRBV6-6 and J usage is TRBJ2-1; no definite D call. The CDR3 spans 13 residues. The germline CDR1 and CDR2 sequences are MNHNY and SVGAGI (reference sequence). Trimming stripped 4 bases from V and 8 bases from J, with 12 bases between. Here the CDR3 reads CASSSPNWDEQFF. Written as DNA, the CDR3 is TGTGCCAGCAGTTCCCCTAACTGGGATGAGCAGTTCTTC.

The CDR3 loop reads CAISGGQRARQPQHF. CDR3 sequence (DNA): TGTGCCATCAGTGGAGGTCAGCGGGCTAGGCAGCCCCAGCATTTT. This chain uses TRBV10-3 with TRBJ1-5; D unresolved. V dropped 4 bases and J dropped 7 bases, with 17 bases sitting between them. CDR3 size: 15 residues. The germline V gene has CDR1 ENHRY and CDR2 SYGVKD.

The gene calls are TRBV27 and TRBJ2-3; D is perhaps TRBD2 (5 bases). V was trimmed by 8 bases and J by 2 bases, leaving 17 bases between them. CDR3 length equals 15 residues. CDR1 and CDR2 from the germline V gene are MNHEY and SMNVEV (reference sequence). The CDR3, as DNA: TGTGCCAGCGGGAGACGATCAGGTTCCACAGATACGCAGTATTTT. The encoded protein is CASGRRSGSTDTQYF.

Turning to this clonotype: Given the absence of the conserved phenylalanine or tryptophan at the CDR3 end, a read error is likely. The chain carries TRBV28 and TRBJ2-2; TRBD2 matches 7 bases. The CDR3 covers 16 residues. Germline CDR1 MDHEN, CDR2 SYDVKM. The chain's CDR3 is CASLRAGGGHTGELFL. In DNA form, the CDR3 reads TGTGCCAGTCTCCGAGCTGGGGGAGGGCATACCGGGGAACTGTTTCTT.

Concerning this clonotype itself: One junction end does not reproduce the germline sequence, and a read error may be involved. The rearrangement joins TRBV11-1 to TRBJ2-1; 8 bases are a match to TRBD2. The length of the CDR3 is 15 residues. Looked up from germline, CDR1 is SGHAT and CDR2 is FQDESV (reference sequence). Written as DNA, the CDR3 is TGTGCAAGCAGCTTGGGACTAGAAGACTACAATGAGCAGTTCTTC. Its protein product is CASSLGLEDYNEQFF.

Concerning this clonotype: The junction shows a germline mismatch at one end, possibly a read error. The genes are TRBV4-2 and TRBJ2-3; D may be TRBD2 (5 bases). The CDR3 is 14 residues long. Per germline, CDR1 LGHNA and CDR2 YNFKEQ. For the CDR3, the DNA is TGTGCCAACAGCGATCAGAGTAGCGCAAATACGCAGTATTTT. Protein: CANSDQSSANTQYF.

This clonotype was counted only a few times. One end of the junction fails to match germline, which may point to a read error. The chain combines TRBV12-3 or TRBV12-4 with TRBJ2-7, with 7 bases that match TRBD2. This CDR3 has 15 residues. CDR3 sequence (DNA): TGTGCCAGCAGTTCAGCGGGGTTGGAGCTCTACGAGCATTACTTC. It is translated as CASSSAGLELYEHYF.

This rearrangement joins TRBV6-5 to TRBJ1-5; no definite D call. The CDR3 runs to 14 residues. The V end was cut by 10 bases, the J end by 5 bases, with 18 bases between. Per the germline V gene, CDR1 is MNHEY and CDR2 is SVGAGI. CDR3 region: CAIRPRLTYQPQHF. CDR3 DNA sequence: TGTGCCATCAGACCGAGACTGACTTATCAGCCCCAGCATTTT.

Regarding this clonotype: The junction shows a germline mismatch at one end, possibly a read error. CDR3 DNA sequence: TGTAGCATTGTCCCCCAGGGGCGCGGGTCCTACAATGAGCAGTTCTTC. This gives the protein CSIVPQGRGSYNEQFF. The V and J genes are TRBV29-1 and TRBJ2-1; D may be TRBD1 (6 bases). This CDR3 has 16 residues. Germline CDR1 and CDR2: SQVTM and ANQGSEA.